These T cell receptor beta chains were read from a single sample in a study of vaccination and CD4 T cells after COVID-19. TCRdb re-called the PCR reads with MiXCR, one entry per CDR3 protein. The sample yields 10,000 to 12,000 distinct CDR3 sequences, under 30% seen once. Antigen specificity for these receptors is unknown. The source material was CD4+ T cells from blood, cultured in vitro, sampled after SARS-CoV-2 vaccination. The receptors here all came from a human donor who had recovered from COVID-19. CDR3s include the opening cysteine and the closing phenylalanine or tryptophan. Each record gives: J gene, V gene, D gene, clone size, CDR3 DNA, CDR3 protein. D genes are given only for firm matches. For some rows the clone size is stated as once, few or many, or as a class when expanded; others skip it.

TRBJ1-1,TRBV4-3,NA,few,TGCGCCAGCAGCCAAGATGTAATAAGGGTCGCCACTGAAGCTTTCTTT,CASSQDVIRVATEAFF
TRBJ2-5,TRBV7-9,NA,few,TGTGCCAGCAGCCTCCGGAGCATACAAGAGACCCAGTACTTC,CASSLRSIQETQYF
TRBJ2-5,TRBV12-3/TRBV12-4,NA,few,TGTGCCAGCAGTTGGAGGGGAGGAGGCGGAGAGACCCAGTACTTC,CASSWRGGGGETQYF
TRBJ2-3,TRBV7-2,NA,NA,TGTGCCAGCAGCTCGAGACAGGGAGGGACAGATGCGCAGTATTTT,CASSSRQGGTDAQYF
TRBJ2-7,TRBV20-1,NA,large,TGCAGTGCTAGGTCTCGGTTACGCGAGGGCGAGCAGTACTTC,CSARSRLREGEQYF
TRBJ2-7,TRBV4-3,TRBD2,NA,TGCGCCAGCAGCCATGTAGCGGGAGGGCCGGGGAACGAGCAGTACTTC,CASSHVAGGPGNEQYF
TRBJ1-4,TRBV4-1,TRBD1,few,TGCGCCAGCAGTGGACAGGCCCCAACTAATGAAAAACTGTTTTTT,CASSGQAPTNEKLFF
TRBJ2-3,TRBV28,NA,NA,TGTGCCAGCAGTTCAGACGGCTATTTCGGCACAGATACGCAGTATTTT,CASSSDGYFGTDTQYF
TRBJ2-5,TRBV24-1,TRBD2,NA,TGTGCCACCAGTGGATTTGGTAGCGGGAGCTACGTGGAGACCCAGTACTTC,CATSGFGSGSYVETQYF
TRBJ1-1,TRBV28,NA,few,TGTGCCAGCAGTTTCAGGTACACTGAAGCTTTCTTT,CASSFRYTEAFF
TRBJ2-7,TRBV7-3,NA,few,TGTGCCAGCAGCTTAGGGACCGGGTACGAGCAGTACTTC,CASSLGTGYEQYF
TRBJ1-1,TRBV12-3/TRBV12-4,NA,NA,TGTGCCAGCAGTTTCAGGAACACTGAAGCTTTCTTT,CASSFRNTEAFF
TRBJ1-1,TRBV7-2,NA,few,TGTGCCAGCAGCTTGGCAGTTTGGGGGTACACTGAAGCTTTCTTT,CASSLAVWGYTEAFF
TRBJ2-3,TRBV10-3,NA,NA,TGTGCCATCAGTGAGTCGGGTCGAGATACGCAGTATTTT,CAISESGRDTQYF
TRBJ2-5,TRBV20-1,NA,NA,TGCAGTGCTAGTCTCTCCAGAAAAGAGACCCAGTACTTC,CSASLSRKETQYF
TRBJ2-2,TRBV28,NA,few,TGTGCCAGCAGTTGGGAGACCGGGGAGCTGTTTTTT,CASSWETGELFF
TRBJ1-5,TRBV20-1,NA,few,TGCAGTGCTAGTTGGGGTGGGGCTCAGCCCCAGCATTTT,CSASWGGAQPQHF
TRBJ2-7,TRBV20-1,TRBD1,few,TGCAGTGCTATGGGACAGTTCTACGAGCAGTACTTC,CSAMGQFYEQYF
TRBJ2-3,TRBV19,NA,NA,TGTGCCAGTAGTACAATCGGGACTCCCATTAGAGCGCTGTATTTT,CASSTIGTPIRALYF
TRBJ2-2,TRBV11-2,TRBD2,NA,TGTGCCAGCAGCCCCTTCGGACTAGCGGGAGGGCCGGGCACCGGGGAGCTGTTTTTT,CASSPFGLAGGPGTGELFF
TRBJ2-2,TRBV5-1,TRBD1,NA,TGCGCCAGCAGCTTGTATACGGGACAGGGAACCGGGGAGCTGTTTTTT,CASSLYTGQGTGELFF
TRBJ2-7,TRBV7-2,TRBD1,NA,TGTGCCAGCAGCCCTCGGACAGGGTCCGGCATCTACGAGCAGTACTTC,CASSPRTGSGIYEQYF
TRBJ2-7,TRBV19,NA,NA,TGTGCCAGTAGTGTGCGGGACCATAGCCCCTACGAGCAGTACTTC,CASSVRDHSPYEQYF
TRBJ2-1,TRBV5-4,NA,few,TGTGCCAGCACCCTTCAGGGGCATGAGCAGTTCTTC,CASTLQGHEQFF
TRBJ2-7,TRBV6-2/TRBV6-3,NA,few,TGTGCCAGCAGTGCCCCGGCGGGGTTAACCTACGAGCAGTACTTC,CASSAPAGLTYEQYF
TRBJ2-1,TRBV20-1,TRBD2,NA,TGCAGTGCTACGGGACTAGCCAATTCGAATGAGCAGTTCTTC,CSATGLANSNEQFF
TRBJ1-2,TRBV11-1,NA,NA,TGTGCCAGCAGCCGCGGGCAAGGGCTTGGCTACACCTTC,CASSRGQGLGYTF
TRBJ2-1,TRBV7-9,NA,few,TGTGCCAGCAGTCTTAGGCTAGAATTCGGCGCAAATGAGCAGTTCTTC,CASSLRLEFGANEQFF
TRBJ1-3,TRBV10-3,NA,NA,TGTACCATCAGTGAGTCACCAGGGACTGGAAACACCATATATTTT,CTISESPGTGNTIYF
TRBJ2-3,TRBV6-1,TRBD2,NA,TGTGCCAGCAGTCCCGGGAGGCCCGGCACAGATACGCAGTATTTT,CASSPGRPGTDTQYF
TRBJ1-1,TRBV20-1,NA,NA,TGCAGTGCTAGGGGGCAGAAAGCTTTCTTT,CSARGQKAFF
TRBJ2-3,TRBV6-1,TRBD1,NA,TGTGCCAGCAGCAGCCCCGGACAGGGGGAGGATACGCAGTATTTT,CASSSPGQGEDTQYF
TRBJ1-5,TRBV6-2/TRBV6-3,TRBD1,NA,TGTGCCAGCAGTAAAGACAGGGGAAACAATCAGCCCCAGCATTTT,CASSKDRGNNQPQHF
TRBJ1-4,TRBV2,NA,NA,TGTGCCAGCTTTACAGGGTTTGGTGAAAAACTGTTTTTT,CASFTGFGEKLFF
TRBJ1-1,TRBV6-2/TRBV6-3,NA,NA,TGTGCCAGCCTTACTGACCCGAACACTGAAGCTTTCTTT,CASLTDPNTEAFF